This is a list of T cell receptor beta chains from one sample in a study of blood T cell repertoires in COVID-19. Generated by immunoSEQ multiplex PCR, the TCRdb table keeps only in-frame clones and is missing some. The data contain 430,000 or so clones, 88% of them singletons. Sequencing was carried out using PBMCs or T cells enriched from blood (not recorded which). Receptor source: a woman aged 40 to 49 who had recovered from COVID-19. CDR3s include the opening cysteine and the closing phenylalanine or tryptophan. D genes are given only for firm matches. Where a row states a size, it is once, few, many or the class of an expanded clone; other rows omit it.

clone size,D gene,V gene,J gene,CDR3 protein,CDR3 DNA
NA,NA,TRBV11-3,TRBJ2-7,CASSLVAPRTPYEQYF,TGTGCCAGCAGCTTAGTCGCCCCTAGAACCCCCTACGAGCAGTACTTC
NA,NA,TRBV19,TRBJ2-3,CASSIPGLLTDTQYF,TGTGCCAGTAGTATACCGGGACTTCTCACAGATACGCAGTATTTT
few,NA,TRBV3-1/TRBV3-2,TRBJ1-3,CASSHRADSGNTIYF,TGTGCCAGCAGCCACAGGGCGGACTCTGGAAACACCATATATTTT
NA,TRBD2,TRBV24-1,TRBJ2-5,CATSEKGTSGGGAQYF,TGTGCCACCAGTGAGAAAGGGACTAGCGGGGGTGGCGCCCAGTACTTC
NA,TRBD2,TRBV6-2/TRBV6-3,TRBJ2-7,CASSYPRLAGSSYEQYF,TGTGCCAGCAGTTACCCTCGACTAGCGGGGAGCTCCTACGAGCAGTACTTC
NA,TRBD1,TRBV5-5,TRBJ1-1,CASSLGQGWEAFF,TGTGCCAGCAGCTTGGGACAGGGGTGGGAAGCTTTCTTT
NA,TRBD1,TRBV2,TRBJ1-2,CASSPQWGQGVSYTF,TGTGCCAGCAGTCCTCAGTGGGGTCAGGGGGTCAGCTACACCTTC
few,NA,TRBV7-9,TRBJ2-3,CASSSMTSSDTQYF,TGTGCCAGCAGCTCGATGACTAGTTCGGATACGCAGTATTTT
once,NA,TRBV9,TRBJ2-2,CASSARLVANTGELFF,TGTGCCAGCAGCGCTCGACTAGTCGCGAACACCGGGGAGCTGTTTTTT
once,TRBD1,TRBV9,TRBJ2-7,CASSKRTGGYEQYF,TGTGCCAGCAGCAAGCGGACAGGGGGCTACGAGCAGTACTTC
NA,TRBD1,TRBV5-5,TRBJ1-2,CASSLQGAGHYGYTF,TGTGCCAGCAGCCTCCAGGGGGCGGGCCACTATGGCTACACCTTC
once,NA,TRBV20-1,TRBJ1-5,CSASAGVNQPQHF,TGCAGTGCTAGTGCGGGGGTGAATCAGCCCCAGCATTTT
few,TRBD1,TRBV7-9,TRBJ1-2,CASSGRTGFHYTF,TGTGCCAGCAGCGGGCGGACAGGATTCCACTACACCTTC
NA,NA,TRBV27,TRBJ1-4,CASSLSFQEKLFF,TGTGCCAGCAGTTTATCGTTCCAGGAAAAACTGTTTTTT
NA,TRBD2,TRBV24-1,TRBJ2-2,CATSPASGSGGAGELFF,TGTGCCACCAGTCCTGCTAGCGGGAGTGGGGGCGCCGGGGAGCTGTTTTTT
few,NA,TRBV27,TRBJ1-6,CASSLGQGFSESPLHF,TGTGCCAGCAGTTTAGGGCAGGGATTCTCGGAATCACCCCTCCACTTT
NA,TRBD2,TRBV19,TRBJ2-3,CASSIGAGADTQYF,TGTGCCAGTAGTATAGGGGCGGGAGCAGATACGCAGTATTTT
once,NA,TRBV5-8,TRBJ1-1,CASSYTVNTEAFF,TGTGCCAGCAGTTATACAGTGAACACTGAAGCTTTCTTT
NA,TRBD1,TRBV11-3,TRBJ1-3,CASSSRTGFGNTIYF,TGTGCCAGCAGCTCGAGGACAGGGTTTGGAAACACCATATATTTT
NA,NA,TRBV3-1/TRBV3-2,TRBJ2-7,CASSRGGKTYEQYF,TGTGCCAGCAGCCGCGGTGGCAAAACCTACGAGCAGTACTTC
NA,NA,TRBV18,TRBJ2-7,CASSPAIQAFKYF,TGTGCCAGCTCACCCGCGATCCAGGCATTCAAGTACTTC
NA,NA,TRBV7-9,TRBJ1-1,CASSLSADSTEAFF,TGTGCCAGCAGCTTATCTGCAGACTCCACTGAAGCTTTCTTT
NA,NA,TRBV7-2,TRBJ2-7,CASTTSSVRGEQYF,TGTGCCAGCACCACCTCGTCGGTCCGGGGGGAGCAGTACTTC
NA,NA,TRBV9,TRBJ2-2,CASSVVEHGELFF,TGTGCCAGCAGCGTAGTAGAGCACGGGGAGCTGTTTTTT
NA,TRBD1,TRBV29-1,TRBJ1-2,CSDEDRGGAIDGYTF,TGCAGCGATGAAGACAGGGGTGGGGCCATAGATGGCTACACCTTC
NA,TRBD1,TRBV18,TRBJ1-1,CASSPQQGAGTEAFF,TGTGCCAGCTCACCCCAACAGGGGGCGGGCACTGAAGCTTTCTTT
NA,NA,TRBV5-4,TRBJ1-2,CASSLEPNRNYGYTF,TGTGCCAGCAGCTTGGAGCCCAACAGAAACTATGGCTACACCTTC
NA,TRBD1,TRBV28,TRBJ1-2,CASSRTGNYGYTF,TGTGCCAGCAGCCGGACAGGAAACTATGGCTACACCTTC
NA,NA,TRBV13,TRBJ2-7,CASSLGRVGGTSSYEQYF,TGTGCCAGCAGCTTAGGCCGGGTTGGAGGGACGAGCTCCTACGAGCAGTACTTC
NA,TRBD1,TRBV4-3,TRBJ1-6,CASSQENRGYSPLHF,TGCGCCAGCAGCCAAGAAAACAGGGGGTATTCACCCCTCCACTTT
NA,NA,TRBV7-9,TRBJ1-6,CASSLENSPLHF,TGTGCCAGCAGCCTGGAGAATTCACCCCTCCACTTT
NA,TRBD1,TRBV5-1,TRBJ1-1,CASSLLETGLRTEAFF,TGCGCCAGCAGCTTGCTAGAGACAGGGTTGAGAACTGAAGCTTTCTTT